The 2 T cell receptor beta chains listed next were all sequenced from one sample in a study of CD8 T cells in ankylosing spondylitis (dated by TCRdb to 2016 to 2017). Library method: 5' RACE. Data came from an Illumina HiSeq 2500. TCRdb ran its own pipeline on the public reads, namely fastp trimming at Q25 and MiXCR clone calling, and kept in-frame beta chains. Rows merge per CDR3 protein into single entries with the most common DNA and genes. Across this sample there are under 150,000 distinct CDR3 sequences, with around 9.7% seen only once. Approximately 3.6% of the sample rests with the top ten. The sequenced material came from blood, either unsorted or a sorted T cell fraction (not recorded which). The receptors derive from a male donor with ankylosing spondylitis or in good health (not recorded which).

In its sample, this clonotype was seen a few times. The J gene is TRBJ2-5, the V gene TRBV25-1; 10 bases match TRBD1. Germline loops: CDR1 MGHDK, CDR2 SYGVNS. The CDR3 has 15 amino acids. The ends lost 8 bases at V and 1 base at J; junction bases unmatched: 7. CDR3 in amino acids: CASRGTGVIQETQYF. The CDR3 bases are TGTGCCAGCCGCGGGACAGGGGTTATCCAAGAGACCCAGTACTTC.

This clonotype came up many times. CDR3 in DNA: TGTGCCAGTAGAGGAGTGAACCTTGGGGCCAACGTCCTGACTTTC. This encodes CASRGVNLGANVLTF. The rearrangement links TRBV7-2 to TRBJ2-6; D gene unclear. Trimming removed 9 bases at V and 3 bases at J, with 15 bases between. The CDR3 sequence is 15 residues long. Germline CDR1 and CDR2: SGHTA and FQGNSA. Looking up the rest from reference TRBV7-2 and TRBJ2-6 gives the full variable domain: GAGVSQSPSNKVTEKGKDVELRCDPISGHTALYWYRQSLGQGLEFLIYFQGNSAPDKSGLPSDRFSAERTGGSVSTLTIQRTQQEDSAVYLCASRGVNLGANVLTFGAGSRLTVL.